The clone carrying this T cell receptor (beta chain) was counted a few times. This record comes from a study of blood T cell repertoires in COVID-19. The ends lost 4 bases at V and 7 bases at J; junction bases unmatched: 8. Germline V gene sequence: CDR1 SGHAT, CDR2 FQNNGV. The CDR3 has 15 amino acids. As processed by the authors: Estimated nucleated cell counts came from reference gene primer amplification. This table comes from immunoSEQ multiplex PCR, and its TCRdb copy is limited to in-frame clones, with some not included. The V and J calls and clone size are taken from that table; D and trimming were inferred from the DNA. The repertoire consists of roughly 220,000 clones, with around 83% occurring once and the leading ten covering 2.9%.

The J gene is TRBJ2-1, the V gene TRBV11-2; 9 bases are a match to TRBD2. The material sequenced was peripheral blood. This TCR was recovered from a man aged 45-65 years who had recovered from COVID-19. The CDR3 DNA follows: TGTGCCAGCAGCTCCGGACCTAGCGGGATGAATGAGCAGTTCTTC. It codes for CASSSGPSGMNEQFF.